Presented here are 32 T cell receptor beta chains from one specimen sequenced in a study of tumor and adjacent non-tumor tissue in lung cancer. RNA was extracted from bulk tissue without any cell sorting. The normal lung tissue was taken more than 3 cm from the tumor edge. Three rounds of nested PCR, following a modified ARM-PCR protocol, produced the TCRbeta library. TCRdb reprocessed the multiplex PCR reads with MiXCR, giving one entry per CDR3 protein. Of over 100,000 distinct CDR3 sequences listed, over 55% are singletons. The sequenced sample consisted of distant non-tumor lung tissue. These receptors were obtained from a man aged 60 to 75 with non-small cell lung cancer.

On this clonotype itself: A much larger clone is a single base away; this may be a read error. The chain couples TRBV20-1 to TRBJ1-5, with 7 nucleotides matching TRBD1. The CDR3 extends over 14 amino acids. The germline CDR1 and CDR2 sequences are DFQATT and SNEGSKA (reference sequence). CDR3 loop: CSARVPGGNQLQHF. The CDR3 nucleotides are TGCAGTGCTAGAGTTCCAGGGGGAAATCAGCTCCAGCATTTT.

Ten or more counts support this clonotype. The chain carries TRBV6-2 or TRBV6-3 and TRBJ1-5; D not certain. The CDR3 is 15 amino acids. Germline V gives CDR1 MNHEY, CDR2 SVGEGT. V dropped 4 bases and J dropped 0 bases, with 10 bases sitting between them. The CDR3 loop reads CASSLGRNSNQPQHF. Here the CDR3 DNA reads TGTGCCAGCAGTTTAGGTCGGAATAGCAATCAGCCCCAGCATTTT.

The chain joins TRBV12-3 or TRBV12-4 to TRBJ2-7; unclear D gene. The V and J ends lost 11 bases and 7 bases respectively, with 15 bases between them. CDR3 size: 11 residues. As DNA, the CDR3 is TGTGCCGTCAGTTTAGGCTGGGAGCAGTACTTC. It codes for CAVSLGWEQYF.

By proportion, this clonotype is medium-sized (0.01 to 0.1%). This chain uses TRBV11-2 with TRBJ2-1; D unresolved. This CDR3 has 11 amino acids. The germline gives CDR1 SGHAT, CDR2 FQNNGV. The V end lost 5 bases, the J end lost 6 bases, and 5 bases lay between the germline ends. The CDR3 DNA follows: TGTGCCAGCAGCCCTTCCAATGAGCAGTTCTTC. Encoded protein: CASSPSNEQFF.

As regards this clonotype: A clone one base away is much larger, so this may be a read error. This chain uses TRBV29-1 with TRBJ2-3; tentatively, D is TRBD1 or TRBD2 (6 bases each). This CDR3 contains 13 residues. The V end was cut by 4 bases, the J end by 4 bases, with 12 bases between. Germline loops: CDR1 SQVTM, CDR2 ANQGSEA. CDR3 region: CSVASGEADTQYF. The CDR3 coding sequence is TGCAGCGTTGCATCAGGGGAGGCAGATACGCAGTATTTT.

To note about this clonotype: At one end, the junction sequence differs from germline, possibly due to a read error. The chain recombines TRBV5-8 with TRBJ2-5; no clear D. Looked up from germline, CDR1 is SGHTS and CDR2 is YDEGEE. This CDR3 comprises 14 residues. CDR3 bases: TGTGCCAGCAGCTTGGCTGGGGTCCAAGAGACCCATTACTTC. Protein: CASSLAGVQETHYF.

This clonotype was observed many times. The rearrangement joins TRBV6-5 to TRBJ1-6; D is uncertain. The CDR3 has 13 residues. Looked up from germline, CDR1 is MNHEY and CDR2 is SVGAGI. The V and J ends lost 6 bases and 2 bases respectively, with 5 bases between them. The CDR3 is CASRGPYNSPLHF. The CDR3 DNA reads as TGTGCCAGCAGGGGTCCCTATAATTCACCCCTCCACTTT.

Concerning this clonotype itself: A junction end diverges from the germline sequence, so it may reflect a read error. The chain links TRBV11-2 to TRBJ2-2; D is possibly TRBD1 or TRBD2 (6 bases each). The V gene's germline CDR1 is SGHAT and CDR2 FQNNGV. This CDR3 spans 18 amino acids. CDR3 DNA sequence: TGTACCAGCAGCTTCCGGGGGCGTTGGCAGGAGGGCACCAGGGAGCTGTTTTTT. This encodes CTSSFRGRWQEGTRELFF.

Remarks on this clonotype: An end of the junction does not agree with germline; a read error may underlie this. In DNA, the CDR3 is TGTGCCAGGAGTTGGGGATTAGCGGGGGGACAAGAGACCCAGTACTTC. Its protein is CARSWGLAGGQETQYF. This chain uses TRBV12-3 or TRBV12-4 with TRBJ2-5; 10 bases agree with TRBD2. CDR3 length: 16 amino acids.

This clonotype has only one observation. Because the CDR3 is missing its conserved closing phenylalanine or tryptophan, this is likely a read error. The chain has TRBV29-1 and TRBJ2-7; the D call may be TRBD1 or TRBD2 (5 bases each). Germline V gene lookup returns CDR1 SQVTM and CDR2 ANQGSEA. There are 11 residues in the CDR3. CDR3 nucleotide sequence: TGTAGCGTTGAAACCCCAAGGGGGCAGTACTAC. Translation: CSVETPRGQYY.

This clonotype is a singleton in its sample. No conserved phenylalanine or tryptophan is present at the end of the CDR3, so a read error is the likely explanation. This chain uses TRBV4-1 with TRBJ1-2; D may be TRBD1 (6 bases). There are 17 residues in the CDR3. Per germline, CDR1 MGHRA and CDR2 YSYEKL. Trimming shortened V by 2 bases and J by 8 bases, and 24 bases separated the two germline ends. CDR3 sequence: CASSQTTSIGQSPGYTP. CDR3 bases: TGCGCCAGCAGCCAAACCACCAGTATCGGACAGTCGCCGGGCTACACCCCC.

Of note for this clonotype: It is likely a read error, because the conserved phenylalanine at the end of the CDR3 is missing. In DNA, the CDR3 is TGCGCCAGCACTGAGTCGCGCGGTGAGCAGTTCTTG. It encodes CASTESRGEQFL. The chain carries TRBV10-2 and TRBJ2-1; D gene unclear. Germline loops: CDR1 WSHSY, CDR2 SAAADI. The length of the CDR3 is 12 residues.

The rearrangement links TRBV29-1 to TRBJ2-1; D is ambiguous. Per the germline V gene, CDR1 is SQVTM and CDR2 is ANQGSEA. The CDR3 loop spans 10 amino acids. V was trimmed by 5 bases and J by 7 bases, leaving 6 bases between them. This CDR3 is CSVWSNEQFF. CDR3 bases: TGCAGCGTTTGGAGTAATGAGCAGTTCTTC.

This chain links TRBV28 with TRBJ1-5; D gene uncertain. The CDR3 has 15 amino acids. Per germline, CDR1 MDHEN and CDR2 SYDVKM. Trimming stripped 5 bases from V and 0 bases from J, with 11 bases between. CDR3 sequence reads: CASSTTEYSNQPQHF. CDR3 DNA sequence: TGTGCCAGCAGTACGACTGAATATAGCAATCAGCCCCAGCATTTT.

The gene calls are TRBV11-2 and TRBJ1-5; D is ambiguous. Trimming stripped 1 base from V and 5 bases from J, with 12 bases between. Germline values: CDR1 SGHAT, CDR2 FQNNGV. The CDR3 covers 15 residues. The CDR3 here is CASSLGADNYQPQHF. The CDR3, as DNA: TGTGCCAGCAGCTTAGGTGCAGATAACTATCAGCCCCAGCATTTT.

As regards this clonotype: One junction end does not reproduce the germline sequence, and a read error may be involved. The chain combines TRBV6-5 with TRBJ2-5; TRBD2 might be the D (6 bases). Per the germline V gene, CDR1 is MNHEY and CDR2 is SVGAGI. The CDR3 sequence is 15 residues long. Here the CDR3 DNA reads TGTGTCAGCAGTTACCGCGGAGGGAAGGTGGAGACCCAGTACTTT. Its translation: CVSSYRGGKVETQYF.

This clonotype turned up a few times. The rearrangement links TRBV5-8 to TRBJ2-4; unclear D gene. CDR1 is SGHTS, CDR2 YDEGEE, per germline. This CDR3 region has 14 residues. The V end lost 5 bases, the J end lost 0 bases, and 9 bases lay between the germline ends. The CDR3: CASSHKVAKNIQYF. The CDR3, as DNA: TGTGCCAGCAGTCACAAGGTAGCCAAAAACATTCAGTACTTC.

About this clonotype itself: A junction boundary mismatches the germline segment, possibly from a read error. This chain joins TRBV28 and TRBJ2-7, with D hard to call. Germline CDR1 reads MDHEN; CDR2 reads SYDVKM. The CDR3 is 13 amino acids. In nucleotides, the CDR3 is TGTGCCAGCAGTTTTCCCGCGAGGCACGAGCAGCATTTC. Translating it yields CASSFPARHEQHF. Combining the CDR3 with reference TRBV28 and TRBJ2-7 gives the whole variable domain DVKVTQSSRYLVKRTGEKVFLECVQDMDHENMFWYRQDPGLGLRLIYFSYDVKMKEKGDIPEGYSVSREKKERFSLILESASTNQTSMYLCASSFPARHEQHFGPGTRLTVT.

For this clonotype: The junction departs from germline at one end; a sequencing error may be responsible. This rearrangement joins TRBV2 to TRBJ2-2; D possibly uses TRBD1 or TRBD2 (6 bases each). Germline values: CDR1 SNHLY, CDR2 FYNNEI. The CDR3 has 15 residues. CDR3 in DNA: TGTTCCAGCAGTGAGAGGGGGGTTGACACCGGGGAGTTGTTTTTT. It is translated as CSSSERGVDTGELFF. Based on the CDR3 plus reference TRBV2 and TRBJ2-2, the full variable domain is EPEVTQTPSHQVTQMGQEVILRCVPISNHLYFYWYRQILGQKVEFLVSFYNNEISEKSEIFDDQFSVERPDGSNFTLKIRSTKLEDSAMYFCSSSERGVDTGELFFGEGSRLTVL.

As regards this clonotype: At one of its ends the junction is not consistent with the germline gene, which may arise from a read error. The rearrangement uses TRBV4-3 and TRBJ2-4; D remains ambiguous. The CDR3 totals 15 residues. The V gene's germline CDR1 is LGHNA and CDR2 YSLEER. The CDR3 loop reads CAGSPKTGFKNIQYF. CDR3 DNA: TGCGCCGGCAGCCCAAAGACGGGTTTCAAAAACATTCAGTACTTC.

On this clonotype: Since a much larger clone is just one base distant, this may be a read error. The CDR3 protein is CSAPPSASYTQYF. CDR3 DNA: TGCAGTGCCCCCCCTAGCGCCTCATATACGCAGTATTTT. The V gene is TRBV20-1, the J gene TRBJ2-3; tentatively, D is TRBD2 (6 bases). Germline V lookup: CDR1 DFQATT, CDR2 SNEGSKA (reference sequence). CDR3 length equals 13 residues. V lost 6 bases, J lost 7 bases, and 17 bases lay in between.

This clonotype occurred a few times. The rearrangement joins TRBV5-1 to TRBJ1-2, with unresolved D. The V and J ends lost 4 bases and 7 bases respectively, with 11 bases between them. Germline V gene lookup returns CDR1 SGHRS and CDR2 YFSETQ. The CDR3 consists of 12 residues. This CDR3 is CASSPEGVGYTF. The CDR3 coding sequence is TGCGCCAGCAGCCCGGAGGGTGTTGGCTACACCTTC.

This clonotype came up once. The CDR3 does not end in the conserved phenylalanine or tryptophan, so this is likely a read error. J is TRBJ1-1 and V is TRBV7-3, with D possibly matching TRBD1 (5 bases). This CDR3 has 13 amino acids. Trimming shortened V by 6 bases and J by 1 base, and 9 bases separated the two germline ends. In germline, CDR1 is SGHTA, CDR2 FQGTGA. The DNA of the CDR3 is TGTGCCAGCAGTTTGACAGCGAACACTGAAGCTTTCCTT. Encoded protein: CASSLTANTEAFL.

The V and J genes are TRBV7-9 and TRBJ1-4, with unresolved D. The germline gives CDR1 SEHNR, CDR2 FQNEAQ (reference sequence). This CDR3 comprises 17 residues. The V end was cut by 2 bases, the J end by 3 bases, with 16 bases between. CDR3 region: CASSLNGVLAANEKLFF. The CDR3 DNA is TGTGCCAGCAGCTTAAATGGGGTCCTTGCGGCTAATGAAAAACTGTTTTTT.

This clonotype occurred many times. V usage is TRBV20-1 and J usage is TRBJ1-4; tentative D call: TRBD1 (6 bases). The CDR3 totals 14 residues. The V gene's germline CDR1 is DFQATT and CDR2 SNEGSKA (reference sequence). V lost 1 base and J 6 bases, leaving 12 bases between the germline ends. In DNA, the CDR3 is TGCAGTGCTAGAGGGATGGCAGGGGATGAAAAACTGTTTTTT. Translated, it gives CSARGMAGDEKLFF.

This clonotype was seen at least ten times. This may be a read error, as it is one base from a much larger clone. The genes are TRBV12-3 or TRBV12-4 and TRBJ2-3; possibly TRBD1 for D (5 bases). The CDR3 is 16 residues long. The CDR3 bases are TGTGCCAGCAGTTTACTCAAAGGGGCCTCCACAGATACGCAGTGTTTT. The encoded protein is CASSLLKGASTDTQCF.

Points on this clonotype: A much more abundant neighbour one base away suggests this may be a read error. This chain links TRBV12-3 or TRBV12-4 with TRBJ1-6, with 7 nucleotides matching TRBD1. V lost 5 bases to trimming and J lost 5 bases; unmatched junction nucleotides: 3. The length of the CDR3 is 14 residues. CDR3 nucleotides: TGTGCCAGCAGTGCCGGACAGGATAATTCACCCCTCCACTTT. Translating it yields CASSAGQDNSPLHF.

As concerns this clonotype: This may be a read error: a much more frequent sequence differs by one nucleotide. The chain combines TRBV6-2 or TRBV6-3 with TRBJ2-7; D may be TRBD2 (6 bases). The V and J ends lost 6 bases and 2 bases respectively, with 17 bases between them. The CDR3 consists of 15 residues. Germline V gene sequence: CDR1 MNHEY, CDR2 SVGEGT. The chain's CDR3 is CASRRGTRQTYEQYF. The CDR3 DNA reads as TGTGCCAGCAGACGCGGGACGAGGCAGACCTACGAGCAGTACTTC.

Worth noting for this clonotype: Compared with germline, one end of the junction differs, possibly owing to a read error. The V gene is TRBV7-9, the J gene TRBJ1-1; a possible D gene is TRBD1 (6 bases). Germline V gene lookup returns CDR1 SEHNR and CDR2 FQNEAQ (reference sequence). This CDR3 contains 14 residues. This chain's CDR3 is CAISRGGGNTEAFF. As DNA, the CDR3 is TGTGCCATCAGCCGAGGGGGGGGGAACACTGAAGCCTTCTTT.

About this clonotype: The junction shows a germline mismatch at one end, possibly a read error. This chain joins TRBV11-3 and TRBJ2-5; D might be TRBD1 (7 bases). Germline V gene sequence: CDR1 SGHNT, CDR2 YENEEA. The CDR3 contains 16 residues. CDR3 DNA: TGTGTCAGCACTGGAGGAGGGGGCCCGAGGCAAGAGACCCAGTACTTC. Translation: CVSTGGGGPRQETQYF.

Of note for this clonotype: Just one base apart from a much larger clone, this may be a read error. The chain uses TRBV7-8 and TRBJ2-7; no definite D call. The germline V gene has CDR1 SGHVS and CDR2 FQNEAQ. The CDR3 totals 14 residues. The CDR3 DNA follows: TGTACCAGCAGCCCCCCGACGGTGCCCTACGAGCAGTACTTC. Amino acids: CTSSPPTVPYEQYF.

J is TRBJ2-5 and V is TRBV5-8; D uncertain. Germline-derived CDR1 and CDR2 are SGHTS and YDEGEE. The V end lost 6 bases, the J end lost 1 base, and 7 bases lay between the germline ends. This CDR3 contains 12 residues. The CDR3 nucleotides are TGTGCCAGCATGGCCACCCAAGAGACCCAGTACTTC. Its translation: CASMATQETQYF.